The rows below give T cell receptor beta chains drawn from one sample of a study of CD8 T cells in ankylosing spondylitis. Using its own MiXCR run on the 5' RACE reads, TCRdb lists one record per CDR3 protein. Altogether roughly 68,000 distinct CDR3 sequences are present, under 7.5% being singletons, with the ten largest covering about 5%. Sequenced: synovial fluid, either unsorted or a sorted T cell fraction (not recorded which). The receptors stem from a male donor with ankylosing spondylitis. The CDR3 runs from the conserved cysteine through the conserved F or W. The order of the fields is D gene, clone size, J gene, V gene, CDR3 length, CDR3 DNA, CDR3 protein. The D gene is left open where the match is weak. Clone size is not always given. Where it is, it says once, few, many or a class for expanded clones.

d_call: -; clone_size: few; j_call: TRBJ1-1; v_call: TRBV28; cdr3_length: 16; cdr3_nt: TGTGCCAGCAGTTTTTCCCGGGGCAGGGTGAACACTGAAGCTTTCTTT; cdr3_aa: CASSFSRGRVNTEAFF
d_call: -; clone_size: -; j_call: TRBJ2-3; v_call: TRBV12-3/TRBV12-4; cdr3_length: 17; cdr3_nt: TGTGCCAGCAGTTTAAGCCGGGACGGGGTATATGGGGATACGCAGTATTTT; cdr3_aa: CASSLSRDGVYGDTQYF
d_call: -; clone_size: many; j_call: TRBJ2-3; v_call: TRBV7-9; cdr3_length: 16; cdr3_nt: TGTGCCAGCAGCCCAATACTCCTCGGGCGGACAGATACGCAGTATTTT; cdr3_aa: CASSPILLGRTDTQYF
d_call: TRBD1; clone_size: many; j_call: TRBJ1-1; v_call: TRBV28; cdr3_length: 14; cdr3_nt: TGTGCCAGTACCGGGACAGGATTCTACACTGAAGCTTTCTTT; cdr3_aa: CASTGTGFYTEAFF
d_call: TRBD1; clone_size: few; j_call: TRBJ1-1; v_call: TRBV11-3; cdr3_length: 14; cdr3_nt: TGTGCCAGCCGCACAGGGGGGATGAACACTGAAGCTTTCTTT; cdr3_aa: CASRTGGMNTEAFF
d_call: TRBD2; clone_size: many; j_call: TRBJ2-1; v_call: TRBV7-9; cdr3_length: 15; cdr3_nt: TGTGCCAGCAGCCTGGGGGGGTCAGCGAACGATGAGCAGTTCTTC; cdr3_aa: CASSLGGSANDEQFF
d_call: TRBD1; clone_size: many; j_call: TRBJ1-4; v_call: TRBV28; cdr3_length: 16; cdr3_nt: TGTGCCAGCAGTGGGACAGGAGGTGATGCGTGGGAAAAACTGTTTTTT; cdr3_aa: CASSGTGGDAWEKLFF
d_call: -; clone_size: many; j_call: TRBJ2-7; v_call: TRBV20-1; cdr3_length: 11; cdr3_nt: TGCAGTGCTATAGCTGTCTACGAGCAGTACTTC; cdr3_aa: CSAIAVYEQYF
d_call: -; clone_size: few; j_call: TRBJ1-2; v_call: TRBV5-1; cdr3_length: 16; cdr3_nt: TGCGCCAGCAGCTCGGGGCGGACAGAGGATAACTATGGCTACACCTTC; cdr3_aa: CASSSGRTEDNYGYTF
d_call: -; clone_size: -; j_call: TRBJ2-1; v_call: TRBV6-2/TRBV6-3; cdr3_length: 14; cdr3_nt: TGTGCCAGCGGCCGTGGGAGGAGCTACAATGAGCAGTTCTTC; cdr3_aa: CASGRGRSYNEQFF
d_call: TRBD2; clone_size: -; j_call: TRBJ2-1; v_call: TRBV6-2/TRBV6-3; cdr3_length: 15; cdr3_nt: TGTGCCAGCAACGTAAGACTAGCGGGAGGATATGAGCAGTTCTTC; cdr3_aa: CASNVRLAGGYEQFF
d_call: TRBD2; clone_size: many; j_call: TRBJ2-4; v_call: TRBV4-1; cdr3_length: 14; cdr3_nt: TGCGCCAGCAGCCATCCGGGACTAGAGAACATTCAGTACTTC; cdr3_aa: CASSHPGLENIQYF
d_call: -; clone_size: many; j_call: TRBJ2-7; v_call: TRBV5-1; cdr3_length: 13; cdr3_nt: TGCGCCAGCAGCGAAACCACAGGGATCGAGCAGTACTTC; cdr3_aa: CASSETTGIEQYF
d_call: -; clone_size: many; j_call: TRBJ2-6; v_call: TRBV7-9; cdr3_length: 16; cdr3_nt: TGTGCCAGCAGCTTTTACCTAGGCTCTGGGGCCAACGTCCTGACTTTC; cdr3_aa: CASSFYLGSGANVLTF
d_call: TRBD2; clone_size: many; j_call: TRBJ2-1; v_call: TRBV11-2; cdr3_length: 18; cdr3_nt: TGTGCCAGCAGCTCCTGGGGGCGGGAGGGCCGAGCGTACAATGAGCAGTTCTTC; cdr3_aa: CASSSWGREGRAYNEQFF
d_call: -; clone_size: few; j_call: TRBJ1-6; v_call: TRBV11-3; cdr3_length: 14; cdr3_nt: TGTGCCAGCAGCTTATCCAGGGGAAATTCACCCCTCCACTTT; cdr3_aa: CASSLSRGNSPLHF
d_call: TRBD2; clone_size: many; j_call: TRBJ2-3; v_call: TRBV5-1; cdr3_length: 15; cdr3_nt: TGCGCCAGCAGCTTTGCGGGAGGGCAGTCAGATACGCAGTATTTT; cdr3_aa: CASSFAGGQSDTQYF
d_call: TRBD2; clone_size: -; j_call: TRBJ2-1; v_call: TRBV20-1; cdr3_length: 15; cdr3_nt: TGCAGTGCTCCCTATAGCGGGAGGGGTAACAATGAGCAGTTCTTC; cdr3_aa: CSAPYSGRGNNEQFF
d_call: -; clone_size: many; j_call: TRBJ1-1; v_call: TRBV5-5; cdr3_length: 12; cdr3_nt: TGTGCCAGCAGCTCCTCGAACACTGAAGCTTTCTTT; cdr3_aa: CASSSSNTEAFF
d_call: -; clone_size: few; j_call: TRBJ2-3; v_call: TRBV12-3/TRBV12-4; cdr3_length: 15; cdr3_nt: TGTGCCAGCAGTTTAGCGGTCGTGGGCACAGATACGCAGTATTTT; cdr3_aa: CASSLAVVGTDTQYF
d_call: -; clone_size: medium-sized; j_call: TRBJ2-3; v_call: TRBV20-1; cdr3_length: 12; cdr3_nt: TGCAGTGCTATACCCGACGGGGATACGCAGTATTTT; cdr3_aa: CSAIPDGDTQYF
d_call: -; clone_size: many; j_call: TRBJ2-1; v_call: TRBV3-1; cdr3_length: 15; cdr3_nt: TGTGCCAGCAGCCATCACCTAGCGCCAGGAAATGAGCAGTTCTTC; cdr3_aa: CASSHHLAPGNEQFF
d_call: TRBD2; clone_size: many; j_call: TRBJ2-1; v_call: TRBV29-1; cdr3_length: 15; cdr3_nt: TGCAGCGTTGGGGACCCTAGCGGGAGTGGGTATGAGCAGTTCTTC; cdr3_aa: CSVGDPSGSGYEQFF
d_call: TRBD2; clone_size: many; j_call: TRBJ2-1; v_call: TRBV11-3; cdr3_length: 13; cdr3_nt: TGTGCCAGCACTCTAGCGGAGTACAATGAGCAGTTCTTC; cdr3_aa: CASTLAEYNEQFF
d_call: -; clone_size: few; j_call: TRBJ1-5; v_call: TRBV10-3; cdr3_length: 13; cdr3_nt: TGTGCCATCAGGGAGGACAACTATCAGCCCCAGCATTTT; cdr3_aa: CAIREDNYQPQHF
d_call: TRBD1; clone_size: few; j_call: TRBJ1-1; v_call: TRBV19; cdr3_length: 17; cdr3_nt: TGTGCCAGTAGTACGGGCGGGACAGGAGCCGTCAACACTGAAGCTTTCTTT; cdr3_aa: CASSTGGTGAVNTEAFF
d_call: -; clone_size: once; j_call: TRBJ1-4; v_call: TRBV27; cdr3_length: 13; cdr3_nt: -; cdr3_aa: CASRDPNEKLFFF
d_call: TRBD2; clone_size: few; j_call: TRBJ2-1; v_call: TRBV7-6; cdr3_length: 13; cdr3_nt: TGTGCCAGCAGCTCGCTAACTAGCGTTGAGCAGTTCTTC; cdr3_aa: CASSSLTSVEQFF
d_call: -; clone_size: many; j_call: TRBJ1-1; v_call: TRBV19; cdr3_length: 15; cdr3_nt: TGTGCCAGTAGTATGCTGGCCGACGGGAACACTGAAGCTTTCTTT; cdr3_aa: CASSMLADGNTEAFF
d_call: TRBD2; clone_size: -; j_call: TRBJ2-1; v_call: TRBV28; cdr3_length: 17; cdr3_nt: TGTGCCAGCAGGGCACGACTAGCGGGAGATTCTTACAATGAGCAGTTCTTC; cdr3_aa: CASRARLAGDSYNEQFF
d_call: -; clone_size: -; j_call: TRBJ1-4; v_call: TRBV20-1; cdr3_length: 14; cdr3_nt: TGCAGTGCTAGAAGGCTGGAGGCAGCGGGAAAACTGTTTTTT; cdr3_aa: CSARRLEAAGKLFF
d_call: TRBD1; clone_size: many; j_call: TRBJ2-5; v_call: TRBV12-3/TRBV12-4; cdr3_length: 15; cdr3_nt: TGTGCCAGCAGTTTACGGCAGGGGGTCGCAGAGACCCAGTACTTC; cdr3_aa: CASSLRQGVAETQYF
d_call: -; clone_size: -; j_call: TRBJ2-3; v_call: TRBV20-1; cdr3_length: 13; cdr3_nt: TGCAGTGCTGAGAAGTTTAGCGGAGATACGCAGTATTTT; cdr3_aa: CSAEKFSGDTQYF
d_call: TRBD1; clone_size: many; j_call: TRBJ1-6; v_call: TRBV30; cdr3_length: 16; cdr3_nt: TGTGCCTGGAGCGATATGGCCGGGACAGGGGGATCACCCCTCCACTTT; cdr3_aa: CAWSDMAGTGGSPLHF
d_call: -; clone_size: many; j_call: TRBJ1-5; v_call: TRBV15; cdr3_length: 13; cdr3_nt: TGTGCCACCAGCAGAGATCCGCGGGGACCCCAGCATTTT; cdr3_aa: CATSRDPRGPQHF